The 13 T cell receptor beta chains listed next were all sequenced from one sample in a study of CD8+CD57+ T cells in acquired aplastic anemia. Genomic DNA provided the template from which TCR beta VDJ and CDR3 profiles were obtained. TCRdb processed the reads anew with MiXCR; each CDR3 protein has one entry. The table has about 42,000 distinct CDR3 sequences, about 65% seen once; the top ten hold around a quarter. Sequenced material: sorted CD4+, CD8+, or CD8+CD57+ T cells (not recorded which) from PBMCs. The receptors come from a human donor in good health, serving as a control.

The chain is built from TRBV15 and TRBJ2-7, with D perhaps matching TRBD1 (5 bases). V shed 0 bases and J shed 1 base, with 10 bases lying between them. The CDR3 is made up of 15 amino acids. The germline CDR1 and CDR2 sequences are LNHNV and YYDKDF (reference sequence). CDR3 sequence: CATSRDRTGSYEQYF. The CDR3, as DNA: TGTGCCACCAGCAGAGATCGCACAGGTTCCTACGAGCAGTACTTC.

By share of the sample, this clonotype is medium-sized. V usage is TRBV15 and J usage is TRBJ1-3; TRBD1 aligns across 7 bases. J gave up 0 bases and V 1 base, and 9 bases lay outside the gene matches. The germline gives CDR1 LNHNV, CDR2 YYDKDF (reference sequence). CDR3 size: 18 residues. The CDR3: CATSRGQGESYSGNTIYF. As DNA, the CDR3 is TGTGCCACCAGCAGAGGTCAGGGGGAATCTTACTCTGGAAACACCATATATTTT.

This clonotype is termed medium-sized. The J gene is TRBJ2-7, the V gene TRBV2; 7 positions agree with TRBD2. The germline V gene encodes CDR1 SNHLY and CDR2 FYNNEI. This CDR3 contains 12 residues. Trimming removed 4 bases from V and 7 bases from J; junction bases left unmatched: 4. The CDR3 sequence: CASSVAGVEQYF. The CDR3 nucleotides are TGTGCCAGCAGTGTCGCGGGGGTGGAGCAGTACTTC. Looking up the rest from reference TRBV2 and TRBJ2-7 gives the full variable domain: EPEVTQTPSHQVTQMGQEVILRCVPISNHLYFYWYRQILGQKVEFLVSFYNNEISEKSEIFDDQFSVERPDGSNFTLKIRSTKLEDSAMYFCASSVAGVEQYFGPGTRLTVT.

V is TRBV29-1 and J is TRBJ2-3; 10 nucleotides line up with TRBD2. The length of the CDR3 is 17 residues. Trimming at V came to 6 bases and at J to 0 bases, leaving 12 bases not matched to a gene. Germline V CDR1 and CDR2: SQVTM, ANQGSEA. CDR3 nucleotide sequence: TGCAGCGTGCCCACCCGGAGCGGGAGGGTGAGCACAGATACGCAGTATTTT. It specifies CSVPTRSGRVSTDTQYF.

The V gene is TRBV7-9, the J gene TRBJ2-3; D remains unclear. CDR3 length: 12 amino acids. The ends were cut back, 7 bases at V and 4 bases at J, with 9 bases in the middle. Germline values: CDR1 SEHNR, CDR2 FQNEAQ (reference sequence). The DNA for the CDR3 is TGTGCCAGCACCGTGGCTCCAGATACGCAGTATTTT. Protein sequence: CASTVAPDTQYF.

The chain recombines TRBV9 with TRBJ2-7, with 9 bases aligning to TRBD2. This CDR3 contains 14 residues. Trimming took 4 bases from V and 4 from J; bases not matched to a gene: 6. Germline CDR1 is SGDLS and CDR2 is YYNGEE. In DNA form, the CDR3 reads TGTGCCAGCAGCCCGGCGACTAGCGGATACGAGCAGTACTTC. Translated: CASSPATSGYEQYF.

The chain links TRBV10-3 to TRBJ2-1; 10 bases map to TRBD1. This CDR3 contains 15 residues. CDR1 ENHRY and CDR2 SYGVKD come from the germline V gene. V was clipped by 4 bases and J by 9 bases; unmatched bases: 9. In nucleotides, the CDR3 is TGTGCCATCAGTGTATGGGGACAGGGGTTGGGTGAGCAGTTCTTC. This gives the protein CAISVWGQGLGEQFF.

CDR3 nucleotides: TGTGCCACCAGTGACACAACAGGGTTGGGATACAATGAGCAGTTCTTC. The encoded protein is CATSDTTGLGYNEQFF. The V call is TRBV24-1, the J call TRBJ2-1; possibly TRBD1 for D (6 bases). The CDR3 is 16 amino acids. Looked up from germline, CDR1 is KGHDR and CDR2 is SFDVKD. V dropped 4 bases and J dropped 4 bases, with 16 bases sitting between them.

This clonotype was counted a few times. The chain couples TRBV10-3 to TRBJ2-7, with 8 nucleotides matching TRBD2. With V trimmed by 5 bases and J by 3 bases, 6 bases remained unmatched. Per germline, CDR1 ENHRY and CDR2 SYGVKD. There are 14 residues in the CDR3. The CDR3 DNA reads TGTGCCATCAGTAGAGCGGGGGAAGACTACGAGCAGTACTTC. Protein sequence: CAISRAGEDYEQYF.

The V and J genes are TRBV5-8 and TRBJ2-5; D is ambiguous. The CDR3 is 13 amino acids. V lost 0 bases and J 2 bases, leaving 5 bases between the germline ends. From germline, CDR1 is SGHTS and CDR2 YDEGEE. CDR3: CASSLDPQETQYF. Here the CDR3 DNA reads TGTGCCAGCAGCTTGGACCCACAAGAGACCCAGTACTTC.

V usage is TRBV19 and J usage is TRBJ1-5, with a possible D match to TRBD1 (5 bases). The CDR3 totals 13 residues. Per the germline V gene, CDR1 is LNHDA and CDR2 is SQIVND (reference sequence). The V end lost 5 bases, the J end lost 5 bases, and 10 bases lay between the germline ends. The DNA for the CDR3 is TGTGCCAGTAGTGCGGGGGAACATCAGCCCCAGCATTTT. Translating it yields CASSAGEHQPQHF.

This sequence joins TRBV5-1 and TRBJ2-1; maybe TRBD1 (5 bases). Germline CDR1 is SGHRS and CDR2 is YFSETQ. V was shortened by 4 bases and J by 6 bases, with 11 bases between the two germline ends. The CDR3 loop spans 13 amino acids. Here the CDR3 DNA reads TGCGCCAGCAGCCCGGACACTATCAATGAGCAGTTCTTC. Protein: CASSPDTINEQFF.

This clonotype was detected ten times or more. The chain joins TRBV15 to TRBJ2-1; TRBD2 matches at 8 bases. The V segment lost 9 bases and the J segment 2 bases; nucleotides outside the gene matches: 3. The germline V gene encodes CDR1 LNHNV and CDR2 YYDKDF (reference sequence). The CDR3 totals 13 residues. The chain's CDR3 is CATRTSPYNEQFF. CDR3 DNA: TGTGCCACTCGGACTAGCCCCTACAATGAGCAGTTCTTC.